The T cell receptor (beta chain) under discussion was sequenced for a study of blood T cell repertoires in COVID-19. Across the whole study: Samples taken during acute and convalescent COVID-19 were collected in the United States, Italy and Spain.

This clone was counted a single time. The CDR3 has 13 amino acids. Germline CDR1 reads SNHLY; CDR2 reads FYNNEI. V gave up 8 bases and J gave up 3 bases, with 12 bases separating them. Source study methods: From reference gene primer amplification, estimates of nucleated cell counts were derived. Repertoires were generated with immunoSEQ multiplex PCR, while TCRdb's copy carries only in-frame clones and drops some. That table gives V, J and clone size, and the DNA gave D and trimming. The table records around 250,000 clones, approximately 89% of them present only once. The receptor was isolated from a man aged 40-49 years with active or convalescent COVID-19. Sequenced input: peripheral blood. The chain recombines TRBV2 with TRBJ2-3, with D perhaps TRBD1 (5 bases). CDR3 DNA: TGTGCCAGCTCCCCCCCAGGGACAGATACGCAGTATTTT. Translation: CASSPPGTDTQYF. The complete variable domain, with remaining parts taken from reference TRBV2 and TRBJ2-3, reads EPEVTQTPSHQVTQMGQEVILRCVPISNHLYFYWYRQILGQKVEFLVSFYNNEISEKSEIFDDQFSVERPDGSNFTLKIRSTKLEDSAMYFCASSPPGTDTQYFGPGTRLTVL.